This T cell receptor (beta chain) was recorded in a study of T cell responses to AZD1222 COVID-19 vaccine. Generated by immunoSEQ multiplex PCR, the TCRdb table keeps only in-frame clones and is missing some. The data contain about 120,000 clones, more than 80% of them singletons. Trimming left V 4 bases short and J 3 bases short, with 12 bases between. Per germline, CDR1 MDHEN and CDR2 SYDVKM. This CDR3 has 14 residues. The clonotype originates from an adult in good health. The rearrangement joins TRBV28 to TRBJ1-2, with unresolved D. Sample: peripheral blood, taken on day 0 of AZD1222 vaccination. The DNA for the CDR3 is TGTGCCAGCAGTTCAACCAGACGAGACTATGGCTACACCTTC. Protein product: CASSSTRRDYGYTF.